The source of this TCR beta chain is a study of liver allograft versus peripheral blood T cells. Across the study: Graft-liver T cell receptor repertoires were compared against recipient peripheral blood repertoires. The study, taken as a whole, reports: The authors reported that T cell receptor repertoires inside liver allografts differed from those in peripheral blood.

Of note for this clonotype: Its specificity is unknown.

TCRdb processed the reads anew with MiXCR; each CDR3 protein has one entry. This repertoire shows about 13,000 distinct CDR3 sequences, under 20% found once; its top ten account for roughly an eighth. The CDR3 has 13 residues. Between the trimmed V and J ends, which lost 0 bases and 3 bases, there was a span of 6 bases. The clonotype comes from a human patient who had a liver transplant. Some T cells may be the graft donor's. The chain couples TRBV12-3 or TRBV12-4 to TRBJ2-7; D not certain. The CDR3 protein is CASSLAADYEQYF. The CDR3, as DNA: TGTGCCAGCAGTTTAGCGGCCGACTACGAGCAGTACTTC.